This TCR beta chain was captured in a study of blood T cell repertoires in COVID-19. Germline-derived CDR1 and CDR2 are SGHKS and YYEKEE (reference sequence). The CDR3 is 16 amino acids. The V end was cut by 0 bases, the J end by 2 bases, with 15 bases between. TCRdb's table, derived via immunoSEQ multiplex PCR, lists solely in-frame clones and lacks some. The table shows approximately 120,000 clones, with approximately 90% occurring only once. The chain has TRBV5-5 and TRBJ2-7; TRBD2 might be the D (7 bases). The receptor was isolated from a human donor in a cohort sampled during active COVID-19. Sequencing input: peripheral blood. CDR3 region: CASSLAGGRGTYEQYF. The CDR3 DNA follows: TGTGCCAGCAGCTTGGCCGGAGGGAGGGGGACCTACGAGCAGTACTTC.